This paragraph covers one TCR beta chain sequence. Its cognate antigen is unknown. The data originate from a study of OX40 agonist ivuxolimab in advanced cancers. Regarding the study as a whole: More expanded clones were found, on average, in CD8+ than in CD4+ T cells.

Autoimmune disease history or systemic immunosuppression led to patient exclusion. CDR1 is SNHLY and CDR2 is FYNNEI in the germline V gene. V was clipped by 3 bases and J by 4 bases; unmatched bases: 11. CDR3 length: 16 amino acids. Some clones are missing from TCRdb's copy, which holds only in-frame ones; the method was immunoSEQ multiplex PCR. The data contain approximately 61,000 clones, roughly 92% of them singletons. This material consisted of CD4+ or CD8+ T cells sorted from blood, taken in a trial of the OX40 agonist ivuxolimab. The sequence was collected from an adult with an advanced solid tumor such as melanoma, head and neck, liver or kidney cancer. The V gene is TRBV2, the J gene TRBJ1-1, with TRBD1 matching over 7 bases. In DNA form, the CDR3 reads TGTGCCAGCAGTGAGTGGGGAGAGGGGGCTGGCACTGAAGCTTTCTTT. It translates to CASSEWGEGAGTEAFF.